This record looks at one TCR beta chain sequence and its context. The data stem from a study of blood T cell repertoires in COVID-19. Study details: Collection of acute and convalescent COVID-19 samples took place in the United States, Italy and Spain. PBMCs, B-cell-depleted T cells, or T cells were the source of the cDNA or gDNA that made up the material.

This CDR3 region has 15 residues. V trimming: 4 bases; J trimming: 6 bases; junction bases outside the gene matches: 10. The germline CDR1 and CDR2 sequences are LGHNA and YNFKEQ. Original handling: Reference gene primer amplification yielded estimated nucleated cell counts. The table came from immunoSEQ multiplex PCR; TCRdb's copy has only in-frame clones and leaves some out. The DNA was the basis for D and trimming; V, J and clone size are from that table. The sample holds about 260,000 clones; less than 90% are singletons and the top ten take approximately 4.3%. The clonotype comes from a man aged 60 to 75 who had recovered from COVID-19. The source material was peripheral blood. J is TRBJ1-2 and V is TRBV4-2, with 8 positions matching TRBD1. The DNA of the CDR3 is TGTGCCAGCAGCCTAGGCGACAGGGGTTTTGATGGCTACACCTTC. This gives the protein CASSLGDRGFDGYTF.